This paragraph reports one TCR beta chain. Its cognate antigen has yet to be identified. Base qualities are not provided; no much larger clone lies one nucleotide away. V is shortened by 2 bases, J by 2 bases, and the region joining them spans 25 bases. The germline V gene specifies SNHLY as CDR1 and FYNNEI as CDR2. The CDR3 covers 19 residues, taking in both the cysteine and the phenylalanine. Only the CDR3 region is kept as DNA, spanning 57 bases read in frame from base 1. This sample was taken from a study of Ad26.COV2.S vaccination and SARS-CoV-2 variants (dated by TCRdb to the early 2020s). The study in broad terms: Vaccine-arm donors came from COV1001, a multicentre, randomized, double-blind, placebo-controlled phase I-IIa trial of Ad26.COV2.S in healthy adults. Dosing of Ad26.COV2.S was intramuscular, at either 5x10^10 or 1x10^11 viral particles, delivered as one shot or as two shots spaced 56 days apart. The specificity and breadth of SARS-CoV-2-reactive T cell receptors after Ad26.COV2.S vaccination were assessed by TCRbeta repertoire sequencing. The TCR-sequenced set comprised around 30 samples: roughly 19 Ad26.COV2.S vaccine recipients, 5 placebo recipients and 8 SARS-CoV-2 convalescent individuals. Trial participants were randomized into five groups of five: low-dose or high-dose Ad26.COV2.S given once or twice, or placebo on both occasions. Investigators did not know the trial group allocation while performing experiments and assessing outcomes.

In light of the paper, this sample's treatment or condition label describes: about 20 received Ad26.COV2.S at low or high dose, single or two shots; a few received placebo; per-sample allocation not given. Repertoires of vaccine and placebo recipients were sequenced from samples collected on day 63 after the first injection. Cohort 1b enrolled about two dozen adults aged 18-55 years at a single site in Boston, USA, between 29 July and 7 August 2020. Ad26.COV2.S consisted of a replication-incompetent adenovirus type 26 vector by which a prefusion-stabilized SARS-CoV-2 spike protein from the original Wuhan strain was expressed. The immunoSEQ Assay was used to sequence TCRbeta CDR3 regions. After extraction, genomic DNA underwent amplification by bias-controlled multiplex PCR, followed by high-throughput sequencing. In the original analysis: Collapsing and filtering of sequences were performed to quantify the absolute abundance of each unique TCRbeta CDR3 region. Usable DNA was measured by amplifying reference genes present in all nucleated cells, and TCRbeta template counts were normalized to that usable DNA to estimate T cell fraction. Repertoire TCRs were annotated as SARS-CoV-2-specific by exact matching of V gene, CDR3 amino acid sequence and J gene to a known reactive TCR set. MIRA supplied the reference SARS-CoV-2 TCR set, which was filtered for enrichment in COVID-19-positive ImmuneCODE repertoires so that public or cross-reactive TCRs were removed. Drawing on the MIRA antigens, annotated TCRs were analysed further at the level of specific ORF or position within ORF. Breadth was defined as annotated unique rearrangements over total unique productive rearrangements; depth was the summed frequency of those rearrangements. TCR breadth was compared between groups using two-sided Wilcoxon rank-sum tests. Drawn from immuneACCESS, this table holds only the in-frame rearrangements with V and J called that TCRdb kept. Clones are partly lost; checked studies trace under half to an unresolved V gene and leave the rest unexplained. Clone size and V and J calls were adopted from that table, with D and trimming inferred from the DNA. The table for this sample lists more than 300,000 clones; around four fifths of them were counted only once. The top ten hold 2.1% of the sample.

Study-level results and caveats: Vaccine and placebo recipients had comparable non-spike TCR breadth, which fits with the vaccine containing only spike. The authors noted that total T cell responses may have been underestimated by the TCR breadth and depth analyses. The study was not powered for comparison of responses between vaccine doses or regimens. After vaccination, spike-specific CD8+ and CD4+ T cell responses were reported to show substantial breadth. Spike-specific TCR breadth was higher in Ad26.COV2.S recipients than in placebo recipients (P = 0.0014).

The V and J segments used are TRBV2 and TRBJ2-7, with the D gene call left open. The source of this sequence is a person between 18 and 59 years old who received the Ad26.COV2.S COVID-19 vaccine or a placebo. The sequencing here drew on peripheral blood, taken in a trial of Ad26.COV2.S vaccine versus placebo. The nucleotide sequence is TGTGCCAGCAGTGAATATATGATCCCTCGGGCTGAAGCCACCTACGAGCAGTACTTC. Translated, it reads CASSEYMIPRAEATYEQYF. This CDR3, with the reference TRBV2 and TRBJ2-7 proteins standing in past its ends, gives the full variable domain EPEVTQTPSHQVTQMGQEVILRCVPISNHLYFYWYRQILGQKVEFLVSFYNNEISEKSEIFDDQFSVERPDGSNFTLKIRSTKLEDSAMYFCASSEYMIPRAEATYEQYFGPGTRLTVT.